The 14 T cell receptor beta chains given below trace back to one sample, sequenced in a study of T cell changes during pregnancy in multiple sclerosis. Here immunoSEQ multiplex PCR was the method, and the copy in TCRdb shows in-frame clones only, minus some. The sample gives 35,000 to 40,000 clones, roughly 88% of which show up once; more than 0.95% is in the top ten. The sequences come from CD4+ T cells from peripheral blood mononuclear cells, collected before pregnancy. The receptor source for this set is a female donor with multiple sclerosis, enrolled in a pregnancy study.

This clone was counted once. The rearrangement links TRBV19 to TRBJ2-5; D is perhaps TRBD2 (5 bases). CDR3 length: 15 amino acids. The V end lost 6 bases, the J end lost 5 bases, and 19 bases lay between the germline ends. Germline assignment: CDR1 LNHDA and CDR2 SQIVND (reference sequence). The CDR3 DNA follows: TGTGCCAGTAGCCCGGGGATCGGTCAAGCGGAGACCCAGTACTTC. Residues: CASSPGIGQAETQYF.

This chain uses TRBV27 with TRBJ2-3; 7 bases are a match to TRBD1. The V gene's germline CDR1 is MNHEY and CDR2 SMNVEV (reference sequence). The CDR3 is 14 amino acids. V was pared by 3 bases and J by 3 bases, with 3 bases of the junction left unmatched. This chain's CDR3 is CASSLGDSTDTQYF. CDR3 nucleotide sequence: TGTGCCAGCAGTTTGGGGGACAGTACAGATACGCAGTATTTT.

The chain couples TRBV5-6 to TRBJ2-2; possibly TRBD2 for D (7 bases). The CDR3 covers 16 residues. V lost 0 bases and J lost 5, with 14 bases in between. Germline-derived CDR1 and CDR2 are SGHDT and YYEEEE. CDR3 amino acids: CASSLEGGSRTGELFF. CDR3 DNA sequence: TGTGCCAGCAGCTTGGAGGGGGGGTCTAGGACCGGGGAGCTGTTTTTT.

DNA of the CDR3: TGTGCCAGCAGCTCCAGCGGGAGAGTCTACAATGAGCAGTTCTTC. Translating gives CASSSSGRVYNEQFF. V and J are TRBV7-2 and TRBJ2-1; 8 bases are a match to TRBD2. The CDR3 length is 15 residues. Germline trimming cut 4 bases from V and 3 bases from J; bases unmatched to any gene: 5. Germline V gene lookup returns CDR1 SGHTA and CDR2 FQGNSA. The whole variable domain, remainder taken from reference TRBV7-2 and TRBJ2-1, is GAGVSQSPSNKVTEKGKDVELRCDPISGHTALYWYRQSLGQGLEFLIYFQGNSAPDKSGLPSDRFSAERTGGSVSTLTIQRTQQEDSAVYLCASSSSGRVYNEQFFGPGTRLTVL.

V gene TRBV6-5 combines with J gene TRBJ1-2; 7 positions match TRBD1. The CDR3 is 13 amino acids. Germline values: CDR1 MNHEY, CDR2 SVGAGI. V dropped 0 bases and J dropped 7; count of bases not matched to a gene: 2. CDR3 sequence (DNA): TGTGCCAGCAGTTACTCTTCAGGGGGTGGCTACACCTTC. This codes for CASSYSSGGGYTF.

The CDR3 coding sequence is TGTGCCAGCAGCTTAGAGGGACTAGCGGGAGCGGGGGAGCAGTACTTC. The encoded protein is CASSLEGLAGAGEQYF. The V call is TRBV13, the J call TRBJ2-7; TRBD2 matches 14 bases. The CDR3 consists of 16 residues. Losses at the gene ends were 1 base for V and 7 bases for J; bases not matched to a gene: 6. CDR1 is PRHDT, CDR2 FYEKMQ, per germline (reference sequence).

The V and J genes are TRBV30 and TRBJ2-7; 9 bases agree with TRBD2. CDR1 GTSNPN and CDR2 SVGIG come from the germline V gene (reference sequence). V trimming: 3 bases; J trimming: 4 bases; junction bases outside the gene matches: 7. This CDR3 contains 14 residues. The CDR3 loop reads CAWSKREARYEQYF. CDR3 nucleotides: TGTGCCTGGAGCAAGCGGGAGGCGAGATACGAGCAGTACTTC.

The V gene is TRBV9, the J gene TRBJ2-5; weak D call: TRBD2 (6 bases). This CDR3 spans 14 amino acids. Between the trimmed V and J ends, which lost 0 bases and 5 bases, there was a span of 11 bases. The germline gives CDR1 SGDLS, CDR2 YYNGEE. This chain's CDR3 is CASSVGGNGETQYF. The CDR3 nucleotides read TGTGCCAGCAGCGTAGGCGGGAACGGGGAGACCCAGTACTTC.

This clone was counted a few times. The chain couples TRBV15 to TRBJ1-4; 12 nucleotides match TRBD1. Germline values: CDR1 LNHNV, CDR2 YYDKDF (reference sequence). With 5 bases clipped from V and 8 bases from J, the junction kept 9 bases outside the gene matches. This CDR3 spans 16 amino acids. The CDR3 reads CATSRGQGARSEKLFF. CDR3 sequence (DNA): TGTGCCACCAGCCGGGGACAGGGGGCTCGTTCGGAAAAACTGTTTTTT.

The V gene is TRBV11-1, the J gene TRBJ2-1; 7 bases match TRBD1. Germline V lookup: CDR1 SGHAT, CDR2 FQDESV (reference sequence). The CDR3 extends over 14 amino acids. V lost 1 base to trimming and J lost 5 bases; unmatched junction nucleotides: 2. CDR3 nucleotides: TGTGCCAGCAGCTTAGTTACAGGGGACAATGAGCAGTTCTTC. Encoded protein: CASSLVTGDNEQFF.

The genes are TRBV7-9 and TRBJ2-3, with D maybe TRBD2 (5 bases). From germline, CDR1 is SEHNR and CDR2 FQNEAQ (reference sequence). There are 14 residues in the CDR3. The V end lost 5 bases, the J end lost 1 base, and 10 bases lay between the germline ends. For the CDR3, the DNA is TGTGCCAGCAGCCTAATGAGGGGCACAGATACGCAGTATTTT. Translation gives CASSLMRGTDTQYF.

The chain couples TRBV6-1 to TRBJ2-2; a weak D match, TRBD2 (5 bases). Germline values: CDR1 MNHNS, CDR2 SASEGT. Between the trimmed V and J ends, which lost 7 bases and 7 bases, there was a span of 13 bases. The CDR3 loop spans 13 amino acids. CDR3 DNA: TGTGCCAGCAACGAGGGATCGATCGGGGAGCTGTTTTTT. Protein product: CASNEGSIGELFF.

The rearrangement joins TRBV5-6 to TRBJ2-1; 10 bases map to TRBD1. Germline CDR1 is SGHDT and CDR2 is YYEEEE. J lost 4 bases, V lost 4 bases, and 8 bases had no gene match. The CDR3 is 16 amino acids. The DNA of the CDR3 is TGTGCCAGCAGCAAGATCCGGGACAGGGGATACAATGAGCAGTTCTTC. It encodes CASSKIRDRGYNEQFF. Variable domain in full (rest from reference TRBV5-6 and TRBJ2-1): DAGVTQSPTHLIKTRGQQVTLRCSPKSGHDTVSWYQQALGQGPQFIFQYYEEEERQRGNFPDRFSGHQFPNYSSELNVNALLLGDSALYLCASSKIRDRGYNEQFFGPGTRLTVL.

The CDR3 is CASSLTGGTEAFF. CDR3 sequence (DNA): TGCGCCAGCAGCTTAACAGGGGGCACTGAAGCTTTCTTT. The chain recombines TRBV5-1 with TRBJ1-1; 8 nucleotides match TRBD1. With 2 bases clipped from V and 4 bases from J, the junction kept 1 base outside the gene matches. The CDR3 has 13 amino acids. Germline CDR1 SGHRS, CDR2 YFSETQ.